The 24 T cell receptor beta chains in this list originate from one sample, sequenced in a study of shared clonotypes between healthy human individuals. The assay was immunoSEQ multiplex PCR, and TCRdb's table has in-frame clones only and misses some. The sample lists 2 million to 2.5 million clones, about 90% occurring once. Sequences were obtained from naive CD4+ T cells from PBMCs. The subset: CD45RA+ positively selected. These receptors were obtained from a man between 18 and 35 years old in good health. Some clones in this sample may be carry-over from other donors' samples.

The chain links TRBV28 to TRBJ1-2; 8 nucleotides agree with TRBD1. In germline, CDR1 is MDHEN, CDR2 SYDVKM. CDR3 length equals 16 residues. Trimming took 3 bases from V and 5 from J; bases not matched to a gene: 11. The CDR3 DNA reads as TGTGCCAGCAGTTTCACCACAGGACAGGGAAGGTATGGCTACACCTTC. Residues: CASSFTTGQGRYGYTF.

The chain links TRBV30 to TRBJ1-4; D is possibly TRBD1 (5 bases). The V and J ends lost 3 bases and 8 bases respectively, with 16 bases between them. The CDR3 spans 14 residues. From germline, CDR1 is GTSNPN and CDR2 SVGIG (reference sequence). CDR3 sequence reads: CAWRAFRGNEKLFF. The CDR3 bases are TGTGCCTGGAGGGCTTTTAGGGGCAACGAAAAACTGTTTTTT. Drawing the rest from reference TRBV30 and TRBJ1-4, the complete variable domain is SQTIHQWPATLVQPVGSPLSLECTVEGTSNPNLYWYRQAAGRGLQLLFYSVGIGQISSEVPQNLSASRPQDRQFILSSKKLLLSDSGFYLCAWRAFRGNEKLFFGSGTQLSVL.

The chain links TRBV5-1 to TRBJ1-1; 7 bases are shared with TRBD1. The J segment lost 3 bases and the V segment lost 4 bases, leaving 6 bases of the junction unmatched. In germline, CDR1 is SGHRS, CDR2 YFSETQ. This CDR3 has 14 amino acids. The CDR3 DNA reads TGCGCCAGCAGCCCAACAGGGGCGGACACTGAAGCTTTCTTT. It codes for CASSPTGADTEAFF.

This clone is a singleton in its sample. The chain employs TRBV28 and TRBJ2-2; 11 bases agree with TRBD1. There are 15 residues in the CDR3. Germline V gene data show CDR1 as MDHEN and CDR2 as SYDVKM. Trimming removed 8 bases from V and 3 bases from J; junction bases left unmatched: 5. Here the CDR3 reads CASRTGGVYTGELFF. CDR3 nucleotide sequence: TGTGCCAGCCGGACAGGGGGCGTTTACACCGGGGAGCTGTTTTTT.

V gene TRBV15 combines with J gene TRBJ2-7; tentatively, D is TRBD1 or TRBD2 (5 bases each). Trimming left V 6 bases short and J 7 bases short, with 13 bases between. Germline-derived CDR1 and CDR2 are LNHNV and YYDKDF (reference sequence). There are 12 residues in the CDR3. The CDR3 protein is CATSRGNREQYF. CDR3 sequence (DNA): TGTGCCACCAGTCGGGGTAACAGGGAGCAGTACTTC.

The chain employs TRBV5-5 and TRBJ2-7; TRBD1 matches 8 bases. Germline CDR1 SGHKS, CDR2 YYEKEE (reference sequence). This CDR3 has 14 residues. V lost 3 bases, J lost 0 bases, and 2 bases stayed unmatched. CDR3 sequence (DNA): TGTGCCAGCAGCTGGACAGGGAGCTCCTACGAGCAGTACTTC. Translation: CASSWTGSSYEQYF.

This clone came up once. The chain recombines TRBV7-8 with TRBJ2-2; D gene unclear. Per the germline V gene, CDR1 is SGHVS and CDR2 is FQNEAQ. This CDR3 is built from 15 residues. The V end lost 2 bases, the J end lost 1 base, and 8 bases lay between the germline ends. The CDR3 DNA follows: TGTGCCAGCAGCTTACTTCAGGTGAACACCGGGGAGCTGTTTTTT. It codes for CASSLLQVNTGELFF.

Comments on this clone: Other DNA sequences of this sample code for an identical CDR3. The V call is TRBV6-1, the J call TRBJ2-7; D gene unclear. The germline gives CDR1 MNHNS, CDR2 SASEGT. The CDR3 spans 14 residues. Trimming took 1 base from V and 1 from J, leaving 8 bases between them. DNA for the CDR3: TGTGCCAGCAGTGAAGTAGGCGGTTCCTACGAGCAGTACTTC. It codes for CASSEVGGSYEQYF.

This clone has only a few counts. V is TRBV15 and J is TRBJ1-1; D perhaps matches TRBD1 (5 bases). Trimming pared 1 base from V and 3 bases from J, leaving 12 bases between. The CDR3 length is 15 residues. CDR1 is LNHNV, CDR2 YYDKDF, per germline (reference sequence). In DNA, the CDR3 is TGTGCCACCAGCAGAGGGGACGGAACTTACACTGAAGCTTTCTTT. Amino acids: CATSRGDGTYTEAFF.

The chain couples TRBV25-1 to TRBJ2-1, with D unresolved. Germline CDR1 MGHDK, CDR2 SYGVNS. The CDR3 has 18 amino acids. The V and J ends lost 4 bases and 6 bases respectively, with 25 bases between them. CDR3 amino acids: CASSVLAEDPKSGNEQFF. CDR3 nucleotide sequence: TGTGCCAGCAGTGTACTCGCGGAAGACCCAAAATCCGGCAATGAGCAGTTCTTC.

This rearrangement joins TRBV5-1 to TRBJ2-6; D perhaps matches TRBD1 (5 bases). V shed 7 bases and J shed 2 bases, with 16 bases lying between them. CDR1 is SGHRS and CDR2 is YFSETQ in the germline V gene. CDR3 length equals 16 residues. The CDR3 coding sequence is TGCGCCAGCTTCCAGGGTCCTGAGGCTGGGGCCAACGTCCTGACTTTC. It yields the protein CASFQGPEAGANVLTF. Full variable domain (outside the CDR3, taken from reference TRBV5-1 and TRBJ2-6): KAGVTQTPRYLIKTRGQQVTLSCSPISGHRSVSWYQQTPGQGLQFLFEYFSETQRNKGNFPGRFSGRQFSNSRSEMNVSTLELGDSALYLCASFQGPEAGANVLTFGAGSRLTVL.

This rearrangement joins TRBV30 to TRBJ1-2; D uncertain. The germline gives CDR1 GTSNPN, CDR2 SVGIG (reference sequence). The CDR3 totals 12 residues. V was pared by 6 bases and J by 8 bases, with 16 bases between. The CDR3 is CACPGPTGGYTF. The CDR3 DNA follows: TGTGCCTGCCCCGGACCCACGGGAGGCTACACCTTC.

This chain uses TRBV18 with TRBJ2-7, with D perhaps matching TRBD2 (6 bases). This CDR3 is built from 14 residues. Germline CDR1 KGHSH, CDR2 LQKENI. Trimming cost V 5 bases and J 0 bases, with 11 bases left between them. The CDR3 protein is CASSGGGLSYEQYF. The CDR3 DNA reads as TGTGCCAGCTCAGGGGGAGGACTCTCCTACGAGCAGTACTTC.

CDR3 DNA sequence: TGTGCCAGTCTTTCGGGGTCGGGAGGGGGAAATGAGCAGTTCTTC. Translation: CASLSGSGGGNEQFF. The chain has TRBV19 and TRBJ2-1; 8 bases line up with TRBD2. V was clipped by 8 bases and J by 7 bases; unmatched bases: 13. Germline CDR1 and CDR2: LNHDA and SQIVND (reference sequence). The CDR3 covers 15 residues.

V is TRBV6-5 and J is TRBJ2-4; possible D gene TRBD1, 8 bases. This CDR3 contains 13 residues. V lost 8 bases and J 9 bases, leaving 17 bases between the germline ends. Germline V gene sequence: CDR1 MNHEY, CDR2 SVGAGI. CDR3 in DNA: TGTGCCAGCGCTAACAGGGGGAGGGGCATTCAGTACTTC. Translated, it gives CASANRGRGIQYF.

This chain joins TRBV5-1 and TRBJ2-5; TRBD2 is a possible D gene (5 bases). This CDR3 contains 16 residues. Germline CDR1 SGHRS, CDR2 YFSETQ. V was clipped by 5 bases and J by 4 bases, with 21 bases between them. In nucleotides, the CDR3 is TGCGCCAGCAGTTCGGGAACCCTCCTAGAATTAGAGACCCAGTACTTC. Residues: CASSSGTLLELETQYF.

This clone has only one observation. The chain carries TRBV18 and TRBJ1-1, with D unclear. From germline, CDR1 is KGHSH and CDR2 LQKENI. The CDR3 has 14 residues. The germline V and J ends were trimmed by 2 bases and 5 bases, with 12 bases remaining between them. In nucleotides, the CDR3 is TGTGCCAGCTCACCATCGGGGATGCCGACTGAAGCTTTCTTT. Translating it yields CASSPSGMPTEAFF.

The chain links TRBV6-5 to TRBJ1-1; maybe TRBD1 (5 bases). V was trimmed by 4 bases and J by 12 bases, leaving 18 bases between them. The CDR3 runs 13 residues. The germline gives CDR1 MNHEY, CDR2 SVGAGI. Written as DNA, the CDR3 is TGTGCCAGCAGTTCCACTCCAGGGAGGCCTACTTTCTTT. Amino acid sequence: CASSSTPGRPTFF.

This chain joins TRBV12-5 and TRBJ2-2, with no clear D. Germline-derived CDR1 and CDR2 are LGHNT and FRNRAP. Trimming removed 5 bases at V and 7 bases at J, with 17 bases between. The CDR3 extends over 15 amino acids. The CDR3 region has the DNA TGTGCTAGTGGTCGACAAGGGAAGGTCGACGGGGAGCTGTTTTTT. This translates into CASGRQGKVDGELFF.

V usage is TRBV2 and J usage is TRBJ2-4; D is unclear. V lost 3 bases, J lost 6 bases, and 9 bases lay in between. The length of the CDR3 is 13 residues. The germline V gene encodes CDR1 SNHLY and CDR2 FYNNEI. The CDR3 nucleotides read TGTGCCAGCAGTGAGGGTGGAATAAACATTCAGTACTTC. Its translation: CASSEGGINIQYF.

This rearrangement joins TRBV7-3 to TRBJ2-2, with TRBD1 as a possible D gene (6 bases). With 3 bases removed from V and 5 bases from J, the gap between germline ends came to 19 bases. Germline V gene data show CDR1 as SGHTA and CDR2 as FQGTGA. The CDR3 contains 17 residues. CDR3 sequence (DNA): TGTGCCAGCAGCTTCATGGTGGGGGCCCCGGGGACCGGGGAGCTGTTTTTT. It translates to CASSFMVGAPGTGELFF.

The chain employs TRBV25-1 and TRBJ1-4, with D unresolved. The CDR3 length is 12 residues. The V gene's germline CDR1 is MGHDK and CDR2 SYGVNS. V lost 8 bases and J lost 8, with 12 bases in between. The CDR3 spells CASGSSREKLFF. The DNA of the CDR3 is TGTGCCAGCGGGAGCAGCCGAGAAAAACTGTTTTTT.

CDR3 nucleotide sequence: TGCGCCAGCAGCGTGGGAACAACTAATGAAAAACTGTTTTTT. This encodes CASSVGTTNEKLFF. V usage is TRBV5-1 and J usage is TRBJ1-4; D call uncertain. The CDR3 covers 14 residues. Looked up from germline, CDR1 is SGHRS and CDR2 is YFSETQ. Trimming left V 4 bases short and J 0 bases short, with 7 bases between.

Only one count was recorded for this clone. The rearrangement joins TRBV13 to TRBJ1-4, with D unresolved. The V end was cut by 4 bases, the J end by 8 bases, with 17 bases between. From germline, CDR1 is PRHDT and CDR2 FYEKMQ (reference sequence). The CDR3 loop spans 15 amino acids. CDR3 bases: TGTGCCAGCAGCTCCATAGACGCCCCGCGGGAAAAACTGTTTTTT. Its protein is CASSSIDAPREKLFF.